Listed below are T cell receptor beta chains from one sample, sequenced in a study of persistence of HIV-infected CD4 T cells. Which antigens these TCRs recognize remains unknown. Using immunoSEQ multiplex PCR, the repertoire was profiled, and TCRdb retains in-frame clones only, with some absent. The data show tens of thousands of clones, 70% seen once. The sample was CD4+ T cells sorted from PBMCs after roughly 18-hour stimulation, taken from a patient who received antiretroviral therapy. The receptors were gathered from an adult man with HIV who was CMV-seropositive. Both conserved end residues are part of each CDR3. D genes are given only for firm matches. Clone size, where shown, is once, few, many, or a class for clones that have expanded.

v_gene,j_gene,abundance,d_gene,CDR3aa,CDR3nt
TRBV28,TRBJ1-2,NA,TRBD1,CASSSATGYHF,TGTGCCAGCAGTTCCGCGACAGGGTATCACTTC
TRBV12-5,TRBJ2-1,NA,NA,CASGLVRVAGSSYNEQFF,TGTGCTAGTGGTTTGGTACGCGTGGCGGGGAGCTCCTACAATGAGCAGTTCTTC
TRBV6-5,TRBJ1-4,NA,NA,CASSYGATNEKLFF,TGTGCCAGCAGTTACGGTGCAACTAATGAAAAACTGTTTTTT
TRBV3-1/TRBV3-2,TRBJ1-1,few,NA,CASSPYLMNTEAFF,TGTGCCAGCAGCCCCTATTTGATGAACACTGAAGCTTTCTTT
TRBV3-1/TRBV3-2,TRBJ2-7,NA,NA,CASGQQGAEQYF,TGTGCCAGCGGGCAACAGGGAGCCGAGCAGTACTTC
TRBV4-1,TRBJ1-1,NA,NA,CASSQDGTAYSEDFF,TGCGCCAGCAGCCAAGATGGAACGGCATATAGTGAAGATTTCTTT
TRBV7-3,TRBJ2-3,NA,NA,CASSFGGSSTDTQYF,TGTGCCAGCAGCTTTGGAGGGTCTAGCACAGATACGCAGTATTTT
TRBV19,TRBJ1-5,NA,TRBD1,CASSTGTGYQPQHF,TGTGCCAGTAGCACCGGGACAGGGTATCAGCCCCAGCATTTT
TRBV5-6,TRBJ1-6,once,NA,CASSLGQNSPLHF,TGTGCCAGCAGCTTGGGACAGAATTCACCCCTCCACTTT
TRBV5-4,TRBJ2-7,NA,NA,CASSLLGLGEQYF,TGTGCCAGCAGCTTGCTAGGGTTAGGCGAGCAGTACTTC
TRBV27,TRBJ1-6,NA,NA,CASSLDLGSPLHF,TGTGCCAGCAGTCTTGACCTGGGTTCACCCCTCCACTTT
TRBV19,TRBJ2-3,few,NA,CASTSRGRSTDTQYF,TGTGCCAGTACCTCGCGAGGGAGGAGCACAGATACGCAGTATTTT
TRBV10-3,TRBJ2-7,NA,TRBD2,CAISGSSGGAYEQYF,TGTGCCATCAGTGGCTCTAGCGGGGGGGCCTACGAGCAGTACTTC
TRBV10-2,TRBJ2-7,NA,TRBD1,CASRTGAAYEQYF,TGCGCCAGTCGGACAGGGGCTGCGTACGAGCAGTACTTC
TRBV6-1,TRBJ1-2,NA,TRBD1,CASSDQQGFYGYTF,TGTGCCAGCAGTGATCAACAGGGGTTCTATGGCTACACCTTC
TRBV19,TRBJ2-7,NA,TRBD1,CGTRQGGEQYF,TGTGGAACTCGACAGGGCGGAGAGCAGTACTTC
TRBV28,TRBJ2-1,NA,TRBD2,CASSLSSGGAHEQFF,TGTGCCAGCAGTTTGTCTAGCGGGGGGGCGCATGAGCAGTTCTTC
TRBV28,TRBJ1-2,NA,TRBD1,CASSLGQGGYGYTF,TGTGCCAGCAGTTTGGGACAGGGAGGTTATGGCTACACCTTC
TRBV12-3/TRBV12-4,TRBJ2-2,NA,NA,CAVGGNTGELFF,TGTGCCGTGGGCGGGAACACCGGGGAGCTGTTTTTT
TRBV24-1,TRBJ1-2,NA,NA,CATSDSGLGQRGYTF,TGTGCCACCAGTGATTCCGGACTCGGACAACGCGGCTACACCTTC
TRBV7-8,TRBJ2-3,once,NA,CASSLRGIGTDTQYF,TGTGCCAGCAGCTTAAGGGGAATCGGGACAGATACGCAGTATTTT
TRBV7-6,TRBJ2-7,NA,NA,CASSSDDILASEQYF,TGTGCCAGCAGCTCCGACGATATTCTAGCGAGCGAGCAGTACTTC
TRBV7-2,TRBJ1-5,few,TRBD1,CASSLETGGQPQHF,TGTGCCAGCAGCTTAGAAACAGGGGGCCAGCCCCAGCATTTT
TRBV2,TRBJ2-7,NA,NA,CASRTQALGSDEQYF,TGTGCCAGCAGGACTCAGGCGCTGGGTTCCGACGAGCAGTACTTC